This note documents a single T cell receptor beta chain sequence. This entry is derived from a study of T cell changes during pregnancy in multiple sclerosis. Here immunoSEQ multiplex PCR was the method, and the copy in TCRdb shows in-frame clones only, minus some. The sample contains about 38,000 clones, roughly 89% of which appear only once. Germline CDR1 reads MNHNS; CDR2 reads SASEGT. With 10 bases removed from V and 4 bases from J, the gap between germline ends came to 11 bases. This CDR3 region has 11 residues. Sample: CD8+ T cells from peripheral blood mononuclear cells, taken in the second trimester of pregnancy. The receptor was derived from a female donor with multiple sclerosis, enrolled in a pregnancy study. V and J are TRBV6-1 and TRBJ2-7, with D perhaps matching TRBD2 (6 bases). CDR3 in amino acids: CATRRGYEQYF. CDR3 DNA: TGTGCCACTAGGAGGGGTTACGAGCAGTACTTC.